The 11 T cell receptor beta chains in this list originate from one sample, sequenced in a study of response to subunit inactivated influenza vaccine. TCRdb itself ran the RT-PCR reads through MiXCR, one entry per CDR3 protein. Of around 150,000 distinct CDR3 sequences in the sample, roughly a tenth were seen once. This specimen consisted of non-naive T cells sorted from PBMCs, obtained roughly 46 days after vaccination. The receptors originated from a man aged 50 to 60 who received an inactivated influenza vaccine.

This clonotype was seen a few times. The CDR3, as DNA: TGCGCCAGCAGCCAAGATCGGAGGGAGCAGTACTTC. This sequence encodes CASSQDRREQYF. V is TRBV4-1 and J is TRBJ2-7; D might be TRBD2 (5 bases). CDR1 and CDR2 from the germline V gene are MGHRA and YSYEKL. The CDR3 loop spans 12 amino acids. V lost 0 bases and J lost 7, with 7 bases in between.

V gene TRBV18 combines with J gene TRBJ2-2, with D perhaps TRBD2 (6 bases). In germline, CDR1 is KGHSH, CDR2 LQKENI. The CDR3 has 15 amino acids. V was cut by 3 bases and J by 0 bases, with 8 bases left in between. CDR3 loop: CASSPGLANTGELFF. CDR3 in DNA: TGTGCCAGCTCACCGGGACTCGCGAACACCGGGGAGCTGTTTTTT.

Here the CDR3 DNA reads TGTGCCAGCAGCCCCAGGGGGTGGGCTATAAAAAACATTCAGTACTTC. Its protein is CASSPRGWAIKNIQYF. The J gene is TRBJ2-4, the V gene TRBV12-3 or TRBV12-4; TRBD1 matches 7 bases. Germline trimming cut 6 bases from V and 4 bases from J; bases unmatched to any gene: 12. This CDR3 region has 16 residues.

In the case of this clonotype: Since no conserved phenylalanine or tryptophan closes the CDR3, a read error is the likely cause. This chain joins TRBV3-1 and TRBJ1-4; D not certain. Germline V gives CDR1 LGHDT, CDR2 YNNKEL (reference sequence). There are 14 residues in the CDR3. Trimming left V 4 bases short and J 8 bases short, with 14 bases between. CDR3 coding DNA: TGTGCCAGCAGCCTTCTCCTCGAAGGGGAAAAACTGTTTATT. It is translated as CASSLLLEGEKLFI.

This clonotype appeared many times. This sequence joins TRBV4-2 and TRBJ2-2, with a tentative D call TRBD1 (6 bases). The CDR3 contains 18 residues. Germline assignment: CDR1 LGHNA and CDR2 YNFKEQ. V lost 0 bases, J lost 5 bases, and 19 bases lay in between. The CDR3 DNA reads as TGTGCCAGCAGCCAAGATCGCAGGGGTCGAGATCGAACCGGGGAGCTGTTTTTT. Residues: CASSQDRRGRDRTGELFF.

This clonotype was counted at least ten times. This chain connects TRBV7-9 to TRBJ2-7; D remains ambiguous. The CDR3 has 12 residues. Per germline, CDR1 SEHNR and CDR2 FQNEAQ (reference sequence). Trimming took off 1 base at V and 7 bases at J, with 8 bases between the two ends. The CDR3 coding sequence is TGTGCCAGCAGCTTAGAATTTAGTGAGCAGTACTTC. It is translated as CASSLEFSEQYF.

The chain has TRBV2 and TRBJ2-3, with 8 bases lining up with TRBD1. Per germline, CDR1 SNHLY and CDR2 FYNNEI. Trimming removed 6 bases from V and 2 bases from J; junction bases left unmatched: 7. The CDR3 sequence is 15 residues long. The CDR3 DNA follows: TGTGCCAGCAGAGTAGACAGGGGCAACACAGATACGCAGTATTTT. Its protein product is CASRVDRGNTDTQYF. The complete variable domain, with remaining parts taken from reference TRBV2 and TRBJ2-3, reads EPEVTQTPSHQVTQMGQEVILRCVPISNHLYFYWYRQILGQKVEFLVSFYNNEISEKSEIFDDQFSVERPDGSNFTLKIRSTKLEDSAMYFCASRVDRGNTDTQYFGPGTRLTVL.

This clonotype was recorded a few times. This chain uses TRBV18 with TRBJ2-5, with D possibly being TRBD1 or TRBD2 (6 bases each). The ends were cut back, 5 bases at V and 5 bases at J, with 12 bases in the middle. The CDR3 extends over 13 amino acids. Per the germline V gene, CDR1 is KGHSH and CDR2 is LQKENI. The CDR3 sequence is CASSSTGRETQYF. The CDR3 bases are TGTGCCAGCTCATCCACAGGGAGGGAGACCCAGTACTTC.

The chain is built from TRBV6-1 and TRBJ1-5; possibly TRBD1 for D (5 bases). The germline CDR1 and CDR2 sequences are MNHNS and SASEGT. V lost 7 bases to trimming and J lost 0 bases, with 19 bases between them. There are 17 residues in the CDR3. The CDR3 DNA reads TGTGCCAGCACTACCGGGACGGGGGGGTATAGCAATCAGCCCCAGCATTTT. It codes for CASTTGTGGYSNQPQHF.

This clonotype occurred many times. The J gene is TRBJ2-3, the V gene TRBV6-2 or TRBV6-3; 7 bases are a match to TRBD1. In germline, CDR1 is MNHEY, CDR2 SVGEGT. The CDR3 spans 14 residues. V dropped 6 bases and J dropped 2; count of bases not matched to a gene: 5. CDR3: CASRIQGYTDTQYF. CDR3 DNA sequence: TGTGCCAGCAGAATACAGGGGTACACAGATACGCAGTATTTT.

This clonotype was found a few times. The chain has TRBV5-1 and TRBJ1-4; 7 bases match TRBD1. V shed 0 bases and J 2 bases; nucleotides not matched to a gene: 1. This CDR3 contains 15 residues. The germline CDR1 and CDR2 sequences are SGHRS and YFSETQ. The CDR3 sequence: CASSLGDSTNEKLFF. CDR3 nucleotides: TGCGCCAGCAGCTTGGGGGACAGCACTAATGAAAAACTGTTTTTT.